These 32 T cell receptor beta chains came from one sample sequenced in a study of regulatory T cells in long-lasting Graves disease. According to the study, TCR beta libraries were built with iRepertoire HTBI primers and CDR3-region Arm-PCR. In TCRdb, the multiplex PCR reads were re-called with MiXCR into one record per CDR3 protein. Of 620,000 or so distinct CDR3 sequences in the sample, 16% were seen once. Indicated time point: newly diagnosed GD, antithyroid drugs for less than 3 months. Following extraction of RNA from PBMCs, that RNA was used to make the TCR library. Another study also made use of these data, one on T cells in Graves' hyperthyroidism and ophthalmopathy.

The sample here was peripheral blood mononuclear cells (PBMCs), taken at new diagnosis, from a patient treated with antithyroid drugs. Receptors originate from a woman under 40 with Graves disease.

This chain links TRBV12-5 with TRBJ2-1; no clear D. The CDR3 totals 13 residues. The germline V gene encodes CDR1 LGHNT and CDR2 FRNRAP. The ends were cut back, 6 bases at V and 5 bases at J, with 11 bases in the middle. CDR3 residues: CASGLFGNNEQFF. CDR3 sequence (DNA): TGTGCTAGTGGACTTTTTGGGAACAATGAGCAGTTCTTC.

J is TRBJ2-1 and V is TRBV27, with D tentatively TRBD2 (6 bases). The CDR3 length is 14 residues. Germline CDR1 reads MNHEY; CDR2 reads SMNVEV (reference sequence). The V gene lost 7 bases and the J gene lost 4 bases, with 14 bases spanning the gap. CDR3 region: CASKWTKKYNEQFF. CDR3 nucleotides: TGTGCCAGCAAATGGACTAAGAAGTACAATGAGCAGTTCTTC.

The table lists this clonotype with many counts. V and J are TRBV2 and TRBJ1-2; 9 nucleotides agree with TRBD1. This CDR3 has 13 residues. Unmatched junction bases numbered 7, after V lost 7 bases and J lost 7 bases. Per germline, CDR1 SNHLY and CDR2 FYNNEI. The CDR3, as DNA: TGTGCCAGCATTCCGGGACAGGGTTCTGGCTACACCTTC. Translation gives CASIPGQGSGYTF.

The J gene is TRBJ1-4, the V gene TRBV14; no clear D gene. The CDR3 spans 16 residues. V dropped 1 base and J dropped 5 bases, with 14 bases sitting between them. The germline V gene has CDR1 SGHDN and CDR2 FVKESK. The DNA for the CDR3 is TGTGCCAGCAGCCAAGTGGGTAGGGCTTCGAATGAAAAACTGTTTTTT. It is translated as CASSQVGRASNEKLFF.

CDR3 sequence reads: CASTPSLGTSYGYTF. Written as DNA, the CDR3 is TGTGCCAGCACTCCGTCTTTGGGGACAAGCTATGGCTACACCTTC. The chain couples TRBV5-4 to TRBJ1-2; TRBD1 is a possible D gene (6 bases). This CDR3 region has 15 residues. The ends were cut back, 6 bases at V and 4 bases at J, with 19 bases in the middle. Looked up from germline, CDR1 is SGHNT and CDR2 is YYREEE (reference sequence). The complete variable domain, with remaining parts taken from reference TRBV5-4 and TRBJ1-2, reads ETGVTQSPTHLIKTRGQQVTLRCSSQSGHNTVSWYQQALGQGPQFIFQYYREEENGRGNFPPRFSGLQFPNYSSELNVNALELDDSALYLCASTPSLGTSYGYTFGSGTRLTVV.

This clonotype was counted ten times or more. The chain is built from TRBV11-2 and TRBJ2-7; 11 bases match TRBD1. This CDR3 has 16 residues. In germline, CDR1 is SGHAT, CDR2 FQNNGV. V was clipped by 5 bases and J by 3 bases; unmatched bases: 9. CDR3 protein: CASSHLGQGAFYEQYF. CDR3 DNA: TGTGCCAGCAGCCATCTCGGACAGGGGGCTTTCTACGAGCAGTACTTC.

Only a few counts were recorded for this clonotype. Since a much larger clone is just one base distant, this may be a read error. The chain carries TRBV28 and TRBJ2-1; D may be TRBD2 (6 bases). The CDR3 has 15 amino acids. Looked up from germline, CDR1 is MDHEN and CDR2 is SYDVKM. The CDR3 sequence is CASSLGGPSYNEQSF. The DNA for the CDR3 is TGTGCCAGCAGTTTGGGGGGTCCTTCCTACAATGAGCAGTCCTTC. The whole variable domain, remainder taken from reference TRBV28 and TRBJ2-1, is DVKVTQSSRYLVKRTGEKVFLECVQDMDHENMFWYRQDPGLGLRLIYFSYDVKMKEKGDIPEGYSVSREKKERFSLILESASTNQTSMYLCASSLGGPSYNEQSFGPGTRLTVL.

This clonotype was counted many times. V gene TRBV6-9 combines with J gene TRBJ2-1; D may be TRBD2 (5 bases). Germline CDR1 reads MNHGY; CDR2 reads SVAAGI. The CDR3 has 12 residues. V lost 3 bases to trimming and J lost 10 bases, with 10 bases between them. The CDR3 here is CASSYRSGEQFF. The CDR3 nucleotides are TGTGCCAGCAGTTACCGAAGCGGAGAGCAGTTCTTC.

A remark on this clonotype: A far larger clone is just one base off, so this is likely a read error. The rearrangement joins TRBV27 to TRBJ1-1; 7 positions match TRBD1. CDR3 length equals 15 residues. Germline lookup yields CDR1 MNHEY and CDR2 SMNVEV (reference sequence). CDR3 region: CASSEGTALRTEVFF. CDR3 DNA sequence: TGTGCCAGCAGTGAAGGGACAGCCCTCCGGACTGAAGTTTTCTTT.

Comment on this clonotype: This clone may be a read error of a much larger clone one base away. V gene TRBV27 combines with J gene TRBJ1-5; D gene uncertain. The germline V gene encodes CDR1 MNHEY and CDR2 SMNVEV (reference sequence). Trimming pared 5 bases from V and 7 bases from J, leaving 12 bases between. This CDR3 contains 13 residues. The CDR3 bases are TGTGCCAGCAGTGAACAAGGGATCCAGCCCCAGCATTTT. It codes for CASSEQGIQPQHF.

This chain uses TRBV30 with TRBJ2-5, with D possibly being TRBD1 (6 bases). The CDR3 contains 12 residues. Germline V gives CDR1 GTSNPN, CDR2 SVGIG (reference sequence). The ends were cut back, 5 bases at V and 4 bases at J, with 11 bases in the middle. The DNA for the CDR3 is TGTGCCTGGGCCCTAGGGGGAGAGACCCAGTACTTC. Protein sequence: CAWALGGETQYF.

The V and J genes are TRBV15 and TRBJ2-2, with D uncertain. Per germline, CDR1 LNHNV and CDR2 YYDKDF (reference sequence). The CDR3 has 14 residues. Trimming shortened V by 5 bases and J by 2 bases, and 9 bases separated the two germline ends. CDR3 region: CATSVHKNTGELFF. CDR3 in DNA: TGTGCCACCAGCGTTCACAAAAACACCGGGGAGCTGTTTTTT.

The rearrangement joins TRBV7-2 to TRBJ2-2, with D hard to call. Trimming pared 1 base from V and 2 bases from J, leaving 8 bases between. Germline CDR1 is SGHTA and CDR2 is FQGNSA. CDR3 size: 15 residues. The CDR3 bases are TGTGCCAGCAGCTTAGTGGCAGTCAACACCGGGGAGCTGTTTTTT. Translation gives CASSLVAVNTGELFF. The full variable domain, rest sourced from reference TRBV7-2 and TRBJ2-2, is GAGVSQSPSNKVTEKGKDVELRCDPISGHTALYWYRQSLGQGLEFLIYFQGNSAPDKSGLPSDRFSAERTGGSVSTLTIQRTQQEDSAVYLCASSLVAVNTGELFFGEGSRLTVL.

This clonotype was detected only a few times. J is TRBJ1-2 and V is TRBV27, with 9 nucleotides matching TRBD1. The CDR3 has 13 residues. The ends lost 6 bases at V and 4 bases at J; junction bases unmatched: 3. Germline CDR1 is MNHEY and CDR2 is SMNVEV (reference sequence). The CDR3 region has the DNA TGTGCCAGCAGAGGGACAGGGCGCTATGGCTACACCTTC. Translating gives CASRGTGRYGYTF.

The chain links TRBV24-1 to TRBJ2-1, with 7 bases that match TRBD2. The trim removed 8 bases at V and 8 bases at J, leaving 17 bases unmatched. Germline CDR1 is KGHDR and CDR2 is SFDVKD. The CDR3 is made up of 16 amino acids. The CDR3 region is CATTSGGRKAWDEQFF. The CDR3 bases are TGTGCCACCACCTCGGGCGGGAGAAAGGCATGGGATGAGCAGTTCTTC.

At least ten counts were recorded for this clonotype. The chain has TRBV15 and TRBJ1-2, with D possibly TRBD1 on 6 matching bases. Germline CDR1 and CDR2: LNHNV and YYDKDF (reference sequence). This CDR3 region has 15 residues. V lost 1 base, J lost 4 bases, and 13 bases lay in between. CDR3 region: CATSRGKQGTYGYTF. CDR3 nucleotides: TGTGCCACCAGCAGAGGAAAACAGGGAACCTATGGCTACACCTTC.

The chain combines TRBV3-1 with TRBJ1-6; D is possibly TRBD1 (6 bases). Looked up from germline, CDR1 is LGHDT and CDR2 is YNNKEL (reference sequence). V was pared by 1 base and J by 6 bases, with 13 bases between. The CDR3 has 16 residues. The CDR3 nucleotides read TGTGCCAGCAGCCAAGGGTCAACAGGGACTAATTCACCCCTCCACTTT. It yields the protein CASSQGSTGTNSPLHF.

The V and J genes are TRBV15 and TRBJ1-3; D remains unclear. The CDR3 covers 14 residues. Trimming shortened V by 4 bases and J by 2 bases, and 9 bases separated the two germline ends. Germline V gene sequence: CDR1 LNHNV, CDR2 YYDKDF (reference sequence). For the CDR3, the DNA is TGTGCCACCAGCAACGAGGTTCCTGGAAACACCATATATTTT. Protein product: CATSNEVPGNTIYF.

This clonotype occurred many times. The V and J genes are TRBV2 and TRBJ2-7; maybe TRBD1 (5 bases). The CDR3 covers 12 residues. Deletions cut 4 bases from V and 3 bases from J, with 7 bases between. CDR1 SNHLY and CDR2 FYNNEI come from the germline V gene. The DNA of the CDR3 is TGTGCCAGCAGTGGACAGAACTACGAGCAGTACTTC. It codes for CASSGQNYEQYF.

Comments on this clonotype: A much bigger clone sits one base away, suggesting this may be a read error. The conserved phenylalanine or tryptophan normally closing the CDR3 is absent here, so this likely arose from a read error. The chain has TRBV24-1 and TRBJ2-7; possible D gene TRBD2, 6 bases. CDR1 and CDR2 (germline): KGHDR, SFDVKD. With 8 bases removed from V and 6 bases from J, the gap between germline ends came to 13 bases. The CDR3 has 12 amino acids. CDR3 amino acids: CATTNKEGEQYS. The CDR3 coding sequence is TGTGCCACCACCAACAAGGAGGGCGAGCAGTACTCC.

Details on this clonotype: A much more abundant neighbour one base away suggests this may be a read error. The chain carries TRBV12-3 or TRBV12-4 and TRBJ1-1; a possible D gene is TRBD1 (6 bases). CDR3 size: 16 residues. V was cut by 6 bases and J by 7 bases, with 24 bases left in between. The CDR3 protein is CASRHLPGTRDREAFF. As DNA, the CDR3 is TGTGCCAGCAGACACCTACCCGGGACAAGGGACCGTGAAGCTTTCTTT.

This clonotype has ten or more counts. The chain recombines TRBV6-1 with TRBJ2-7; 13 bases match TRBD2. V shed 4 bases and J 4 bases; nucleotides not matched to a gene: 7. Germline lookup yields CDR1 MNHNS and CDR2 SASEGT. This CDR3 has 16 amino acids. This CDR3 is CASSGSTSGRGYEQYF. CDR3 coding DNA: TGTGCCAGCAGTGGGAGCACTAGCGGGAGGGGATACGAGCAGTACTTC.

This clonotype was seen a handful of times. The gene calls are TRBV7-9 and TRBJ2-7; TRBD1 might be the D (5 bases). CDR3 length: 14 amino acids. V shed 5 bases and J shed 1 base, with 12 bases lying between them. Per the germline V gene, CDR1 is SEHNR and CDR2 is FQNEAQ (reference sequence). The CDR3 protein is CASSDSRDSYEQYF. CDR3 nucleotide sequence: TGTGCCAGCAGCGACAGCCGAGATTCCTACGAGCAGTACTTC.

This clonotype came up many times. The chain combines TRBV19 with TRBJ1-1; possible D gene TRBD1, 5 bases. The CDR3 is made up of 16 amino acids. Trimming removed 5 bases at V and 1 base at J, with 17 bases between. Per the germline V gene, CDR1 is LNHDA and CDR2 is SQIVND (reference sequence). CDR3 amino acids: CASSSAGPPRNTEAFF. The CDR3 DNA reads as TGTGCCAGTAGTTCAGCGGGACCTCCAAGGAACACTGAAGCTTTCTTT.

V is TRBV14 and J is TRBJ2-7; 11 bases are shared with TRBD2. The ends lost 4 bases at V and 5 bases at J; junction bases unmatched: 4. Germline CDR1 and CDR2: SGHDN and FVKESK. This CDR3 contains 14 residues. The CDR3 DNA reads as TGTGCCAGCAGCCGACTAGCGGGAAGCCACGAGCAGTACTTC. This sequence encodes CASSRLAGSHEQYF.

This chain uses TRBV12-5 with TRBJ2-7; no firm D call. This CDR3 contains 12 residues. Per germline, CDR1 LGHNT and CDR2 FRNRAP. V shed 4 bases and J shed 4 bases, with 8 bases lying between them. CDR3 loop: CASGSGFYEQYF. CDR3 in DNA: TGTGCTAGTGGTTCCGGGTTTTACGAGCAGTACTTC. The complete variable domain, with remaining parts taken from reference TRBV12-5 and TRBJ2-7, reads DARVTQTPRHKVTEMGQEVTMRCQPILGHNTVFWYRQTMMQGLELLAYFRNRAPLDDSGMPKDRFSAEMPDATLATLKIQPSEPRDSAVYFCASGSGFYEQYFGPGTRLTVT.

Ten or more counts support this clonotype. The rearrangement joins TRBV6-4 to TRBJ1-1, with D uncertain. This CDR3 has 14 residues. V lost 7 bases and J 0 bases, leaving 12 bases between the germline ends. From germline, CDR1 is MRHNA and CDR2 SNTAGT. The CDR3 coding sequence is TGTGCCAGCACCCCCGGGCACATGAACACTGAAGCTTTCTTT. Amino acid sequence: CASTPGHMNTEAFF.

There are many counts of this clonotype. Here the CDR3 DNA reads TGTGCCAGCAGTTCGGACCTAGGAGGCTACACCTTC. This gives the protein CASSSDLGGYTF. The chain couples TRBV12-3 or TRBV12-4 to TRBJ1-2; D ambiguous. V was pared by 4 bases and J by 8 bases, with 11 bases between. The CDR3 is 12 residues long.

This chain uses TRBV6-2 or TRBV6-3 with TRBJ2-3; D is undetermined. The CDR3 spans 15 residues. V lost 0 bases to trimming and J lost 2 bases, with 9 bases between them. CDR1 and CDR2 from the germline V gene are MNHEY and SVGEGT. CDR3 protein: CASSYSSPDTDTQYF. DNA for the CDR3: TGTGCCAGCAGTTACTCATCCCCTGACACAGATACGCAGTATTTT.

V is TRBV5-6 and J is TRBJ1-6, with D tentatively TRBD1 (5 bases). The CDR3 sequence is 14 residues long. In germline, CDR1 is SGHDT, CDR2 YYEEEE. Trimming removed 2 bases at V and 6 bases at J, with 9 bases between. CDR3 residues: CASSFGTTNSPLHF. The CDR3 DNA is TGTGCCAGCAGCTTTGGGACCACTAATTCACCCCTCCACTTT. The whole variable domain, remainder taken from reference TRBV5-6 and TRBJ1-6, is DAGVTQSPTHLIKTRGQQVTLRCSPKSGHDTVSWYQQALGQGPQFIFQYYEEEERQRGNFPDRFSGHQFPNYSSELNVNALLLGDSALYLCASSFGTTNSPLHFGNGTRLTVT.

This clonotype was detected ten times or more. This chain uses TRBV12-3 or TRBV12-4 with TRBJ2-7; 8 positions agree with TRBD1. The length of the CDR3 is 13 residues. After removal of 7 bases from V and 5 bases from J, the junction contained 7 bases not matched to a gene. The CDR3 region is CASTRTGRHEQYF. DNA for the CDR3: TGTGCCAGCACACGGACAGGGAGGCACGAGCAGTACTTC.

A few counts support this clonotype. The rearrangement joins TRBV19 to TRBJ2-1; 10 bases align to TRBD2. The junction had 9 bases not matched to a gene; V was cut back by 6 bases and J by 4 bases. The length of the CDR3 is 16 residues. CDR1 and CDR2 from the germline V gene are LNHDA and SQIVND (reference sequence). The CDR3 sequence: CASSTIAGGAYNEQFF. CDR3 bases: TGTGCCAGTAGCACAATAGCGGGAGGCGCTTACAATGAGCAGTTCTTC. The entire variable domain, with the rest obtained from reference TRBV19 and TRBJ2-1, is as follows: DGGITQSPKYLFRKEGQNVTLSCEQNLNHDAMYWYRQDPGQGLRLIYYSQIVNDFQKGDIAEGYSVSREKKESFPLTVTSAQKNPTAFYLCASSTIAGGAYNEQFFGPGTRLTVL.